The 30 T cell receptor beta chains in this list originate from one sample, sequenced in a study of T cell responses to AZD1222 COVID-19 vaccine. Sequenced by immunoSEQ multiplex PCR; TCRdb stores in-frame clones only, minus some. The sample has 120,000 or so clones, around 93% seen once. The source material was peripheral blood, sampled 28 days after the second AZD1222 dose. These receptors were taken from an adult who received the AZD1222 COVID-19 vaccine.

The chain links TRBV27 to TRBJ1-2; D is perhaps TRBD1 (5 bases). CDR3 length equals 15 residues. Per germline, CDR1 MNHEY and CDR2 SMNVEV (reference sequence). The ends were cut back, 7 bases at V and 8 bases at J, with 23 bases in the middle. CDR3 sequence: CASTDLTGDVWGYTF. CDR3 nucleotide sequence: TGTGCCAGCACTGACCTCACAGGAGACGTGTGGGGCTACACCTTC.

CDR3 sequence: CASSVVGTNYGYTF. The DNA of the CDR3 is TGTGCCAGCAGCGTGGTGGGAACTAACTATGGCTACACCTTC. The chain uses TRBV9 and TRBJ1-2; no clear D. V was pared by 2 bases and J by 0 bases, with 8 bases between. The length of the CDR3 is 14 residues. Germline CDR1 and CDR2: SGDLS and YYNGEE.

The rearrangement joins TRBV28 to TRBJ2-7; D is unclear. The CDR3 runs to 12 residues. Germline V gene lookup returns CDR1 MDHEN and CDR2 SYDVKM. The germline V and J ends were trimmed by 3 bases and 6 bases, with 9 bases remaining between them. The CDR3, as DNA: TGTGCCAGCAGTTTGAGTCTCCCCGAGCAGTACTTC. It specifies CASSLSLPEQYF.

DNA of the CDR3: TGCGCCAGCAGGCGTGAGAGGGATGAGCAGTTCTTC. The encoded protein is CASRRERDEQFF. The V gene is TRBV5-1, the J gene TRBJ2-1; D might be TRBD2 (5 bases). This CDR3 region has 12 residues. Germline V gene sequence: CDR1 SGHRS, CDR2 YFSETQ. V was pared by 5 bases and J by 8 bases, with 11 bases between.

This chain connects TRBV10-3 to TRBJ2-2, with D possibly being TRBD1 or TRBD2 (6 bases each). There are 16 residues in the CDR3. V was shortened by 2 bases and J by 4 bases, with 14 bases between the two germline ends. Looked up from germline, CDR1 is ENHRY and CDR2 is SYGVKD. The DNA of the CDR3 is TGTGCCATCAGTGAGGACAGGAGGGGTACCACCGGGGAGCTGTTTTTT. It codes for CAISEDRRGTTGELFF.

The chain recombines TRBV9 with TRBJ1-3; D is uncertain. The CDR3 is 11 residues long. V dropped 7 bases and J dropped 0 bases, with 2 bases sitting between them. From germline, CDR1 is SGDLS and CDR2 YYNGEE. The DNA for the CDR3 is TGTGCCAGCGGCTCTGGAAACACCATATATTTT. The encoded protein is CASGSGNTIYF. Full variable domain (rest looked up from reference TRBV9 and TRBJ1-3): DSGVTQTPKHLITATGQRVTLRCSPRSGDLSVYWYQQSLDQGLQFLIQYYNGEERAKGNILERFSAQQFPDLHSELNLSSLELGDSALYFCASGSGNTIYFGEGSWLTVV.

This clone was found a few times. The chain is built from TRBV27 and TRBJ1-5, with D unclear. This CDR3 spans 19 amino acids. Germline V gene lookup returns CDR1 MNHEY and CDR2 SMNVEV (reference sequence). The germline V and J ends were trimmed by 5 bases and 0 bases, with 23 bases remaining between them. In DNA, the CDR3 is TGTGCCAGCAGTGCACTCACGGGAATTTATTTACTTAGCAATCAGCCCCAGCATTTT. Protein: CASSALTGIYLLSNQPQHF.

With respect to this clone: One junction end disagrees with the germline gene, perhaps due to a read error. This chain links TRBV29-1 with TRBJ1-4, with D uncertain. This CDR3 has 14 amino acids. Germline-derived CDR1 and CDR2 are SQVTM and ANQGSEA. The chain's CDR3 is CGVGSDGTNEKLFF. The CDR3 coding sequence is TGCGGCGTTGGTTCGGACGGAACTAATGAAAAACTGTTTTTT.

V gene TRBV6-5 combines with J gene TRBJ1-3; D remains unclear. The CDR3 runs 15 residues. Germline loops: CDR1 MNHEY, CDR2 SVGAGI. Trimming took off 7 bases at V and 0 bases at J, with 13 bases between the two ends. The CDR3 region has the DNA TGTGCCAGCACCGACGTCTGGGCCTCTGGAAACACCATATATTTT. Translating gives CASTDVWASGNTIYF.

V gene TRBV10-3 combines with J gene TRBJ1-6; D might be TRBD1 (5 bases). Germline V gene sequence: CDR1 ENHRY, CDR2 SYGVKD. V shed 7 bases and J shed 10 bases, with 17 bases lying between them. The CDR3 totals 14 residues. CDR3 bases: TGTGCCATCAAAGAAGGCAGGGATGAGTCACCCCTCCACTTT. Amino acid sequence: CAIKEGRDESPLHF.

The genes are TRBV11-3 and TRBJ2-1; TRBD1 might be the D (7 bases). V was pared by 5 bases and J by 10 bases, with 18 bases between. Per the germline V gene, CDR1 is SGHNT and CDR2 is YENEEA. This CDR3 is built from 14 residues. In DNA form, the CDR3 reads TGTGCCAGCAGCCAGGGGGGCAGGGTAGGCGAGCAGTTCTTC. It encodes CASSQGGRVGEQFF.

The V call is TRBV3-1 (or the pseudogene TRBV3-2), the J call TRBJ2-2, with 9 nucleotides matching TRBD1. The junction had 5 bases not matched to a gene; V was cut back by 3 bases and J by 3 bases. Germline V gives CDR1 LGHDT, CDR2 YNNKEL (reference sequence). There are 16 residues in the CDR3. The CDR3 DNA is TGTGCCAGCAGCCAGCTGGGACAGGGAGACACCGGGGAGCTGTTTTTT. Encoded protein: CASSQLGQGDTGELFF.

The V gene is TRBV7-8, the J gene TRBJ2-7; D is undetermined. CDR3 length equals 13 residues. Germline V lookup: CDR1 SGHVS, CDR2 FQNEAQ. V was trimmed by 5 bases and J by 0 bases, leaving 8 bases between them. The CDR3 is CASSPPFSYEQYF. DNA of the CDR3: TGTGCCAGCAGCCCCCCCTTCTCCTACGAGCAGTACTTC.

The V gene is TRBV19, the J gene TRBJ2-3; 9 bases match TRBD2. This CDR3 contains 15 residues. Germline V CDR1 and CDR2: LNHDA, SQIVND (reference sequence). The trim removed 3 bases at V and 2 bases at J, leaving 3 bases unmatched. CDR3 nucleotides: TGTGCCAGTAGTATTTTAGCGGGAGTCACAGATACGCAGTATTTT. Its protein product is CASSILAGVTDTQYF.

V is TRBV5-5 and J is TRBJ2-2; 9 bases map to TRBD1. Trimming cost V 0 bases and J 6 bases; bases outside gene matches: 6. The germline V gene has CDR1 SGHKS and CDR2 YYEKEE (reference sequence). This CDR3 is built from 16 residues. CDR3 sequence reads: CASSLAGTGSSGELFF. The DNA of the CDR3 is TGTGCCAGCAGCTTGGCTGGGACAGGGAGTTCCGGGGAGCTGTTTTTT.

V is TRBV3-1 (or the pseudogene TRBV3-2) and J is TRBJ2-7; D is possibly TRBD1 or TRBD2 (5 bases each). V was clipped by 4 bases and J by 4 bases, with 14 bases between them. The CDR3 is 14 amino acids. CDR1 and CDR2 (germline): LGHDT, YNNKEL (reference sequence). The CDR3 region has the DNA TGTGCCAGCAGCCCCTCCGGGACGCGATACGAGCAGTACTTC. This sequence encodes CASSPSGTRYEQYF.

V gene TRBV5-1 combines with J gene TRBJ2-7, with D possibly being TRBD1 (5 bases). CDR1 and CDR2 (germline): SGHRS, YFSETQ. V lost 1 base and J lost 0, with 8 bases in between. This CDR3 has 14 residues. CDR3 protein: CASSLRQTSYEQYF. The CDR3 DNA is TGCGCCAGCAGCTTGCGACAGACCTCCTACGAGCAGTACTTC.

The chain recombines TRBV6-6 with TRBJ2-7; 7 bases fit TRBD1. This CDR3 has 15 amino acids. CDR1 MNHNY and CDR2 SVGAGI come from the germline V gene (reference sequence). Losses at the gene ends were 6 bases for V and 2 bases for J; bases not matched to a gene: 10. The CDR3: CASRTAPGQTYEQYF. The CDR3 coding sequence is TGTGCCAGCAGAACAGCCCCGGGACAGACCTACGAGCAGTACTTC.

This chain joins TRBV24-1 and TRBJ2-5; no clear D gene. The CDR3 consists of 16 residues. Between the trimmed V and J ends, which lost 0 bases and 5 bases, there was a span of 15 bases. Looked up from germline, CDR1 is KGHDR and CDR2 is SFDVKD. The DNA for the CDR3 is TGTGCCACCAGTGATTTGGAATTGGGCTGGGGTGAGACCCAGTACTTC. This encodes CATSDLELGWGETQYF.

The V and J genes are TRBV3-1 (or the pseudogene TRBV3-2) and TRBJ2-2; TRBD1 is a possible D gene (6 bases). Germline V lookup: CDR1 LGHDT, CDR2 YNNKEL (reference sequence). The CDR3 consists of 20 residues. V was cut by 0 bases and J by 9 bases, with 29 bases left in between. CDR3 protein: CASSQETTGRSRTNARELFF. Here the CDR3 DNA reads TGTGCCAGCAGCCAAGAGACGACAGGCCGGTCCCGAACTAACGCCCGGGAGCTGTTTTTT.

The chain links TRBV4-1 to TRBJ1-5, with a weak D call TRBD1 (5 bases). Trimming took off 1 base at V and 3 bases at J, with 19 bases between the two ends. Germline CDR1 MGHRA, CDR2 YSYEKL. The CDR3 spans 18 residues. The CDR3: CASSQGFFGGHFNQPQHF. The CDR3 bases are TGCGCCAGCAGCCAAGGGTTCTTCGGTGGACACTTCAATCAGCCCCAGCATTTT.

This chain links TRBV11-2 with TRBJ2-1, with 9 bases aligning to TRBD2. V was pared by 5 bases and J by 1 base, with 3 bases of the junction left unmatched. This CDR3 spans 15 amino acids. The germline V gene encodes CDR1 SGHAT and CDR2 FQNNGV. The CDR3 coding sequence is TGTGCCAGCAGCGAGCTAGCGGGGTCCTACAATGAGCAGTTCTTC. As protein: CASSELAGSYNEQFF.

The chain employs TRBV7-9 and TRBJ2-1, with 11 bases fitting TRBD2. This CDR3 is built from 19 residues. The V segment lost 3 bases and the J segment 0 bases; nucleotides outside the gene matches: 10. Germline V gene data show CDR1 as SEHNR and CDR2 as FQNEAQ (reference sequence). This CDR3 is CASSFPLAGGLSSYNEQFF. The DNA for the CDR3 is TGTGCCAGCAGCTTCCCGCTAGCGGGAGGCCTTAGCTCCTACAATGAGCAGTTCTTC.

V and J are TRBV3-1 (or the pseudogene TRBV3-2) and TRBJ2-3; 8 nucleotides match TRBD2. The V segment lost 4 bases and the J segment 4 bases; nucleotides outside the gene matches: 10. Per germline, CDR1 LGHDT and CDR2 YNNKEL (reference sequence). The CDR3 is 16 amino acids. Here the CDR3 DNA reads TGTGCCAGCAGCCGGGGAAGCGGGAGTTTCTCAGATACGCAGTATTTT. The encoded protein is CASSRGSGSFSDTQYF.

V and J are TRBV18 and TRBJ2-2, with TRBD1 matching 7 bases. Germline values: CDR1 KGHSH, CDR2 LQKENI. Losses at the gene ends were 2 bases for V and 1 base for J; bases not matched to a gene: 1. The CDR3 length is 15 residues. The CDR3 DNA reads as TGTGCCAGCTCACCAGACAGGGTGAACACCGGGGAGCTGTTTTTT. This sequence encodes CASSPDRVNTGELFF.

The chain joins TRBV19 to TRBJ1-4, with TRBD1 matching 8 bases. The CDR3 has 14 amino acids. Germline CDR1 and CDR2: LNHDA and SQIVND (reference sequence). The V gene end was trimmed by 7 bases and the J gene end by 6 bases; junction bases not matched to a gene: 7. The CDR3: CASTPGQEHEKLFF. CDR3 DNA sequence: TGTGCCAGTACCCCGGGACAGGAACATGAAAAACTGTTTTTT.

The chain is built from TRBV14 and TRBJ2-6; D is possibly TRBD1 or TRBD2 (6 bases each). The CDR3 has 17 amino acids. V was pared by 4 bases and J by 3 bases, with 16 bases between. From germline, CDR1 is SGHDN and CDR2 FVKESK. The CDR3: CASSPPTGASGANVLTF. CDR3 DNA sequence: TGTGCCAGCAGCCCCCCGACGGGGGCGAGTGGGGCCAACGTCCTGACTTTC.

This chain links TRBV5-4 with TRBJ2-7; D is ambiguous. Germline loops: CDR1 SGHNT, CDR2 YYREEE (reference sequence). The length of the CDR3 is 14 residues. Trimming removed 4 bases from V and 2 bases from J, with 13 bases in between. CDR3 coding DNA: TGTGCCAGCAGCCCGTGGATTGGGACCTACGAGCAGTACTTC. This codes for CASSPWIGTYEQYF.

The sample holds a few counts of this clone. J is TRBJ1-5 and V is TRBV4-2; no clear D. The length of the CDR3 is 15 residues. Between the trimmed V and J ends, which lost 4 bases and 6 bases, there was a span of 16 bases. The germline CDR1 and CDR2 sequences are LGHNA and YNFKEQ. CDR3 in amino acids: CASSPLEGPVQPQHF. The CDR3 DNA is TGTGCCAGCAGCCCCCTGGAGGGCCCCGTTCAGCCCCAGCATTTT.

The chain has TRBV4-1 and TRBJ1-4; D is unresolved. The CDR3 contains 17 residues. Trimming cost V 1 base and J 6 bases, with 18 bases left between them. Germline V gene data show CDR1 as MGHRA and CDR2 as YSYEKL. The CDR3 coding sequence is TGCGCCAGCAGCCAAGTCGGGCAGCCTCGGGGTGATGAAAAACTGTTTTTT. Translated: CASSQVGQPRGDEKLFF.